These 20 T cell receptor beta chains came from one sample sequenced in a study of blood T cells in healthy people across ages (dated by TCRdb to between 2015 and 2016). The receptor library was made with 5' RACE. A second PCR of roughly 6 to 12 cycles was run with a J-beta primer mix and a sample-barcoded 5' primer. TCRdb reprocessed the public reads (quality trimming at Q25 with fastp, clone calling with MiXCR) and kept in-frame beta chains. Every entry covers one CDR3 protein and lists the most common genes and DNA from its rows. The sample records some 1,800,000 distinct CDR3 sequences, about 39% of which are singletons. The ten largest clones capture roughly 23% of the sample. The sequenced sample was blood. These receptors were collected from a human donor in good health.

V and J are TRBV4-2 and TRBJ1-4; D is unresolved. CDR3 length equals 14 residues. Trimming took off 0 bases at V and 8 bases at J, with 10 bases between the two ends. The germline CDR1 and CDR2 sequences are LGHNA and YNFKEQ. The CDR3 reads CASSQDAATEKLFF. CDR3 coding DNA: TGTGCCAGCAGCCAAGACGCGGCCACCGAAAAACTGTTTTTT.

This clonotype appeared a few times. The chain employs TRBV20-1 and TRBJ2-3; 8 bases are a match to TRBD2. The CDR3 is made up of 13 amino acids. Unmatched junction bases numbered 7, after V lost 6 bases and J lost 5 bases. CDR1 is DFQATT, CDR2 SNEGSKA, per germline (reference sequence). Here the CDR3 reads CSATGGAEDTQYF. The CDR3 region has the DNA TGCAGTGCGACCGGGGGGGCCGAAGATACGCAGTATTTT.

V is TRBV5-6 and J is TRBJ2-1, with 7 positions matching TRBD2. This CDR3 contains 15 residues. Germline trimming cut 2 bases from V and 5 bases from J; bases unmatched to any gene: 7. The germline V gene encodes CDR1 SGHDT and CDR2 YYEEEE. The CDR3 here is CASSFVASGNNEQFF. In DNA form, the CDR3 reads TGTGCCAGCAGCTTCGTGGCTAGCGGAAACAATGAGCAGTTCTTC.

The rearrangement uses TRBV28 and TRBJ2-3, with D uncertain. The germline CDR1 and CDR2 sequences are MDHEN and SYDVKM. This CDR3 contains 15 residues. Between the trimmed V and J ends, which lost 7 bases and 5 bases, there was a span of 19 bases. The CDR3 region is CASTTLDGMRDTQYF. In DNA form, the CDR3 reads TGTGCCAGCACCACCCTGGATGGGATGAGAGATACGCAGTATTTT.

The chain recombines TRBV12-3 or TRBV12-4 with TRBJ1-2, with 7 bases matching TRBD1. Germline trimming cut 7 bases from V and 1 base from J; bases unmatched to any gene: 12. The length of the CDR3 is 16 residues. CDR3 region: CASISTDRTLNYGYTF. CDR3 DNA: TGTGCCAGCATTTCTACGGACAGGACTCTTAACTATGGCTACACCTTC.

The chain couples TRBV11-3 to TRBJ2-1; D not resolved. Germline V gene lookup returns CDR1 SGHNT and CDR2 YENEEA. The CDR3 covers 14 residues. The germline V and J ends were trimmed by 5 bases and 4 bases, with 12 bases remaining between them. This chain's CDR3 is CASSTSTEYNEQFF. The DNA of the CDR3 is TGTGCCAGCAGCACGTCGACGGAATACAATGAGCAGTTCTTC.

In this sample, this clonotype turned up a few times. DNA for the CDR3: TGTGCCAGCGATCACAGCCGGGACACTGAAGCTTTCTTT. Protein: CASDHSRDTEAFF. The chain links TRBV6-1 to TRBJ1-1, with unresolved D. CDR1 is MNHNS, CDR2 SASEGT, per germline. V lost 8 bases and J lost 3, with 13 bases in between. CDR3 size: 13 residues.

The chain couples TRBV12-3 or TRBV12-4 to TRBJ2-2; a weak D match, TRBD2 (6 bases). V lost 6 bases and J 3 bases, leaving 8 bases between the germline ends. The CDR3 contains 13 residues. CDR3 region: CASREGYTGELFF. The CDR3 coding sequence is TGTGCCAGCAGGGAGGGATACACCGGGGAGCTGTTTTTT.

This chain joins TRBV20-1 and TRBJ2-7; D may be TRBD1 or TRBD2 (5 bases each). The length of the CDR3 is 13 residues. The germline V and J ends were trimmed by 3 bases and 4 bases, with 13 bases remaining between them. Germline V gene lookup returns CDR1 DFQATT and CDR2 SNEGSKA (reference sequence). CDR3 in amino acids: CSARGVFLYEQYF. DNA of the CDR3: TGCAGTGCTAGGGGGGTGTTTCTTTACGAGCAGTACTTC.

The chain joins TRBV5-1 to TRBJ2-5, with D tentatively TRBD1 or TRBD2 (5 bases each). The CDR3 runs 16 residues. Trimming removed 3 bases at V and 5 bases at J, with 20 bases between. Germline V gene lookup returns CDR1 SGHRS and CDR2 YFSETQ. CDR3 coding DNA: TGCGCCAGCAGCTCATCGTTACAGGCGCCGGGGGAGACCCAGTACTTC. Its protein is CASSSSLQAPGETQYF.

The CDR3 spells CASSPLETGTYEQYF. For the CDR3, the DNA is TGTGCCAGCTCACCATTGGAAACAGGGACCTACGAGCAGTACTTC. V usage is TRBV18 and J usage is TRBJ2-7; D is possibly TRBD1 (6 bases). Per the germline V gene, CDR1 is KGHSH and CDR2 is LQKENI. The CDR3 has 15 residues. V shed 2 bases and J shed 2 bases, with 13 bases lying between them. Complete variable domain (other parts from reference TRBV18 and TRBJ2-7): NAGVMQNPRHLVRRRGQEARLRCSPMKGHSHVYWYRQLPEEGLKFMVYLQKENIIDESGMPKERFSAEFPKEGPSILRIQQVVRGDSAAYFCASSPLETGTYEQYFGPGTRLTVT.

The genes are TRBV2 and TRBJ2-3, with D perhaps TRBD1 (6 bases). Germline loops: CDR1 SNHLY, CDR2 FYNNEI. V gave up 7 bases and J gave up 3 bases, with 11 bases separating them. This CDR3 is built from 13 residues. In nucleotides, the CDR3 is TGTGCCAGCATACCGGACAGTACAGATACGCAGTATTTT. Protein product: CASIPDSTDTQYF.

This clonotype was detected only a few times. This rearrangement joins TRBV6-5 to TRBJ1-2; D not resolved. V was cut by 5 bases and J by 8 bases, with 24 bases left in between. The CDR3 is 16 amino acids. Looked up from germline, CDR1 is MNHEY and CDR2 is SVGAGI. The CDR3 sequence: CASSPTGRGPKWGYTF. As DNA, the CDR3 is TGTGCCAGCAGTCCCACCGGACGCGGCCCCAAGTGGGGCTACACCTTC.

The rearrangement joins TRBV19 to TRBJ1-1, with TRBD1 identical over 7 bases. CDR1 LNHDA and CDR2 SQIVND come from the germline V gene (reference sequence). The CDR3 is 14 amino acids. V lost 7 bases, J lost 6 bases, and 11 bases stayed unmatched. The CDR3 DNA follows: TGTGCCAGTATCGTCGACAGGGATCTCCCTGAAGCTTTCTTT. Protein product: CASIVDRDLPEAFF.

The genes are TRBV4-2 and TRBJ2-7; D not resolved. This CDR3 is built from 15 residues. The V gene's germline CDR1 is LGHNA and CDR2 YNFKEQ. V lost 2 bases to trimming and J lost 10 bases, with 21 bases between them. The CDR3 nucleotides read TGTGCCAGCAGCCAACATCTAGTGTCCGAAGAGATCCAGTACTTC. This sequence encodes CASSQHLVSEEIQYF.

The chain joins TRBV4-3 to TRBJ2-1, with D possibly matching TRBD1 (6 bases). Between the trimmed V and J ends, which lost 1 base and 8 bases, there was a span of 9 bases. Germline CDR1 reads LGHNA; CDR2 reads YSLEER. There are 13 residues in the CDR3. The CDR3 spells CASSQANRDEQFF. The DNA for the CDR3 is TGCGCCAGCAGCCAAGCAAACAGGGATGAGCAGTTCTTC.

This clonotype has a handful of counts. CDR3 loop: CASSFAGPYYGYTF. CDR3 sequence (DNA): TGTGCCAGCAGTTTTGCCGGGCCATACTATGGCTACACCTTC. The chain recombines TRBV12-3 or TRBV12-4 with TRBJ1-2; D not resolved. The CDR3 contains 14 residues. V was pared by 3 bases and J by 3 bases, with 11 bases between.

This clonotype appeared many times. The J gene is TRBJ2-6, the V gene TRBV6-5; no clear D. The CDR3 sequence is 15 residues long. Trimming shortened V by 2 bases and J by 0 bases, and 5 bases separated the two germline ends. Looked up from germline, CDR1 is MNHEY and CDR2 is SVGAGI. In nucleotides, the CDR3 is TGTGCCAGCAGTTACAGGAGCTCTGGGGCCAACGTCCTGACTTTC. It yields the protein CASSYRSSGANVLTF.

The chain couples TRBV6-5 to TRBJ2-2; D gene uncertain. Germline assignment: CDR1 MNHEY and CDR2 SVGAGI. The CDR3 sequence is 15 residues long. Between the trimmed V and J ends, which lost 0 bases and 4 bases, there was a span of 9 bases. Written as DNA, the CDR3 is TGTGCCAGCAGTTACTCATCCGGGTCCACCGGGGAGCTGTTTTTT. Encoded protein: CASSYSSGSTGELFF.

This clonotype was seen just once. The CDR3 carries no conserved terminal phenylalanine or tryptophan, so it likely arises from a read error. The chain recombines TRBV28 with TRBJ2-2, with TRBD1 as a possible D gene (6 bases). Per germline, CDR1 MDHEN and CDR2 SYDVKM. V was clipped by 6 bases and J by 3 bases, with 23 bases between them. This CDR3 region has 18 residues. CDR3 protein: CASSAETGTLGYTGELFC. In DNA, the CDR3 is TGTGCCAGCAGCGCTGAAACCGGGACATTAGGATACACCGGGGAGCTGTTTTGT.